What follows are 5 T cell receptor beta chains derived from one specimen sequenced in a study of graft-versus-host responses after intestinal transplantation. Profiling relied on immunoSEQ multiplex PCR, and the TCRdb table lists in-frame clones only, not all of them. Of thousands of clones in the sample, about 94% were seen once. The sequencing used PBMCs, collected 11 days after intestinal transplantation. These receptors all come from a human patient who received an intestinal transplant, so some T cells may come from the graft donor.

The chain has TRBV2 and TRBJ2-5; 8 nucleotides agree with TRBD2. Unmatched junction bases numbered 15, after V lost 7 bases and J lost 5 bases. Germline CDR1 and CDR2: SNHLY and FYNNEI. CDR3 length: 16 amino acids. The CDR3: CASKEGASGSRETQYF. CDR3 coding DNA: TGTGCCAGCAAGGAGGGCGCTAGCGGGTCCCGGGAGACCCAGTACTTC.

This clone was observed a single time. The J gene is TRBJ1-1, the V gene TRBV7-8; D remains unclear. This CDR3 spans 14 amino acids. V shed 1 base and J shed 7 bases, with 13 bases lying between them. Per germline, CDR1 SGHVS and CDR2 FQNEAQ. CDR3 coding DNA: TGTGCCAGCAGCTTAGGGGCAGGCCGAATTGAAGCTTTCTTT. This gives the protein CASSLGAGRIEAFF.

This rearrangement joins TRBV23-1 to TRBJ1-5; 8 bases map to TRBD1. TRBV23-1 is labeled an ORF, and its function is uncertain. The CDR3 is 12 residues long. Trimming at V came to 8 bases and at J to 9 bases, leaving 6 bases not matched to a gene. The CDR3 coding sequence is TGCGCCAGCGACAGGGGAAGAAGGCCCCAGCATTTT. Translation gives CASDRGRRPQHF.

This clone has a single count. The V and J genes are TRBV5-1 and TRBJ1-1, with D perhaps matching TRBD1 (5 bases). The CDR3 contains 16 residues. The germline V gene has CDR1 SGHRS and CDR2 YFSETQ. V lost 3 bases, J lost 3 bases, and 18 bases lay in between. In DNA form, the CDR3 reads TGCGCCAGCAGCTGGGATCCCCAGGGTCTGGACACTGAAGCTTTCTTT. This gives the protein CASSWDPQGLDTEAFF.

V and J are TRBV4-2 and TRBJ1-3; D is possibly TRBD1 (5 bases). The CDR3 covers 14 residues. V dropped 4 bases and J dropped 4 bases, with 11 bases sitting between them. Per germline, CDR1 LGHNA and CDR2 YNFKEQ. CDR3 DNA: TGTGCCAGCAGCCCAGGGAAGTCGGGAAACACCATATATTTT. As protein: CASSPGKSGNTIYF.